A single sample is the source of the 8 T cell receptor beta chains below, sequenced in a study of cytomegalovirus exposure and HLA in healthy donors. PCR primers comprised 60 Vbeta and 13 Jbeta primers. Clones were read by immunoSEQ multiplex PCR, and TCRdb kept only the in-frame ones, dropping some. This sample has about 150,000 clones, with about 78% found just once. The sample consisted of PBMCs. These receptors originate from a woman in her fifties or sixties in good health and CMV-seropositive.

This chain uses TRBV29-1 with TRBJ2-5; a weak D match, TRBD2 (9 bases). V lost 4 bases to trimming and J lost 11 bases, with 26 bases between them. Germline values: CDR1 SQVTM, CDR2 ANQGSEA. There are 15 residues in the CDR3. The CDR3: CSVGGRGQAGGEQYF. The CDR3 DNA reads TGCAGCGTTGGGGGCCGGGGACAGGCGGGGGGGGAGCAGTACTTC.

CDR3 DNA: TGTGCCAGCAGTTTAGGCGGGGTGTACAATGAGCAGTTCTTC. Amino acid sequence: CASSLGGVYNEQFF. V is TRBV27 and J is TRBJ2-1, with a tentative D call TRBD2 (6 bases). V lost 2 bases and J 4 bases, leaving 9 bases between the germline ends. From germline, CDR1 is MNHEY and CDR2 SMNVEV (reference sequence). The CDR3 length is 14 residues.

The chain uses TRBV7-3 and TRBJ2-5; D is uncertain. The DNA end favors TRBJ2-7, so the J call may be wrong. The CDR3 consists of 13 residues. Germline CDR1 reads SGHTA; CDR2 reads FQGTGA. This chain's CDR3 is CASSLGVSYEQYF. DNA for the CDR3: TGTGCCAGCAGCTTAGGAGTTTCCTACGAGCAGTACTTC.

This clone is a singleton in its sample. The chain has TRBV5-1 and TRBJ1-3; TRBD1 might be the D (6 bases). V was pared by 0 bases and J by 4 bases, with 11 bases between. CDR1 and CDR2 (germline): SGHRS, YFSETQ. The CDR3 extends over 15 amino acids. DNA for the CDR3: TGCGCCAGCAGCTTGGCAGCTGGGGGCGGAAACACCATATATTTT. It yields the protein CASSLAAGGGNTIYF.

CDR3 DNA sequence: TGCGCCAGCAGTCAAACCAGGGGAATACGGGACCCGACTGGGACAGATACGCAGTATTTT. This codes for CASSQTRGIRDPTGTDTQYF. The chain uses TRBV23-1 and TRBJ2-3, with D maybe TRBD1 (6 bases). TRBV23-1 is an ORF, and what it does is uncertain. The CDR3 sequence is 20 residues long. V lost 2 bases to trimming and J lost 3 bases, with 27 bases between them.

The chain employs TRBV29-1 and TRBJ2-6; D is perhaps TRBD1 (6 bases). Germline CDR1 SQVTM, CDR2 ANQGSEA. V dropped 6 bases and J dropped 2 bases, with 8 bases sitting between them. The CDR3 is 13 amino acids. The CDR3 DNA reads as TGCAGCGTACAGGGAGCTGGGGCCAACGTCCTGACTTTC. Translated, it gives CSVQGAGANVLTF.

This clone has a single count. The rearrangement joins TRBV16 to TRBJ2-7; D is perhaps TRBD1 (6 bases). The V end was cut by 3 bases, the J end by 2 bases, with 11 bases between. This CDR3 spans 14 amino acids. Germline V CDR1 and CDR2: KGHSY, FQNENV. The CDR3 DNA follows: TGTGCCAGCAGCCAGGCAAGGGGGACCTACGAGCAGTACTTC. Protein product: CASSQARGTYEQYF.

The J gene is TRBJ2-7, the V gene TRBV18; 7 bases are a match to TRBD2. J gave up 4 bases and V 6 bases, and 3 bases lay outside the gene matches. CDR1 and CDR2 from the germline V gene are KGHSH and LQKENI. The length of the CDR3 is 12 residues. The CDR3 DNA follows: TGTGCCAGCTCGCGGGAGCTTTACGAGCAGTACTTC. Its protein product is CASSRELYEQYF.